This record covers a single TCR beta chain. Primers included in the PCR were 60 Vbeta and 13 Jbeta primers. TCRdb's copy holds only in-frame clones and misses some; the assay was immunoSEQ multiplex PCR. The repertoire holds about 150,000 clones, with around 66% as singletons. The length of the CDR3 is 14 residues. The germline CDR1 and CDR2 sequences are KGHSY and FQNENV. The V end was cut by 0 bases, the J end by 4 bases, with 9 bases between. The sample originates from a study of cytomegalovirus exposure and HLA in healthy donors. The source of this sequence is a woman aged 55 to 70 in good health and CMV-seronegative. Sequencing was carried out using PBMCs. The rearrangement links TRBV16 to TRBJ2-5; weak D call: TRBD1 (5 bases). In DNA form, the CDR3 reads TGTGCCAGCAGCCAATCCAGGGCCCCAGAGACCCAGTACTTC. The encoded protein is CASSQSRAPETQYF.